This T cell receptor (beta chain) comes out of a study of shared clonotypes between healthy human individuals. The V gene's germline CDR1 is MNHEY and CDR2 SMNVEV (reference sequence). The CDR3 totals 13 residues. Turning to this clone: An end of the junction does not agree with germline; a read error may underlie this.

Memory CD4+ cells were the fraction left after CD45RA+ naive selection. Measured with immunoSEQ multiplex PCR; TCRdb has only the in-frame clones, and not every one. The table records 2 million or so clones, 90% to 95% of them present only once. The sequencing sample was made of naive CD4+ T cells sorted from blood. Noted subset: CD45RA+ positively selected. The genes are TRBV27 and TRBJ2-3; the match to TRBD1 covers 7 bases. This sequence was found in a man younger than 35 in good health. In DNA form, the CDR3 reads TGTGCCAGCAGAGGGGGCCCCACAGGTACGCAGTATTTT. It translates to CASRGGPTGTQYF.